The 19 T cell receptor beta chains in this list originate from one sample, sequenced in a study of identical twins. In TCRdb, the 5' RACE reads were re-called with MiXCR into one record per CDR3 protein. The sample lists 350,000 or so distinct CDR3 sequences; roughly 12% were seen once. These data are also associated with another study on yellow fever vaccine responses in identical twins.

Specimen: CD8+ T cells sorted from blood. The receptors stem from a woman between 18 and 29 years old in good health.

This sequence joins TRBV2 and TRBJ2-5; 8 bases agree with TRBD1. CDR1 and CDR2 (germline): SNHLY, FYNNEI. The trim removed 3 bases at V and 0 bases at J, leaving 6 bases unmatched. The CDR3 has 16 residues. CDR3 region: CASSEGRQGHQETQYF. The CDR3 DNA reads as TGTGCCAGCAGTGAGGGGAGACAGGGGCACCAAGAGACCCAGTACTTC.

This clonotype is large within its sample. The chain uses TRBV4-2 and TRBJ2-4, with 9 bases aligning to TRBD2. This CDR3 region has 14 residues. J was trimmed by 15 bases and V by 0 bases; bases with no gene match: 9. Germline V gene data show CDR1 as LGHNA and CDR2 as YNFKEQ. The CDR3 nucleotides are TGTGCCAGCAGCCAAGATCACCGGACTAGCGTATCGTACTTC. Its protein product is CASSQDHRTSVSYF.

This clonotype was detected only a few times. This rearrangement joins TRBV6-5 to TRBJ2-7; D possibly corresponds to TRBD2 (6 bases). CDR1 MNHEY and CDR2 SVGAGI come from the germline V gene. Trimming took 2 bases from V and 4 from J, leaving 12 bases between them. The CDR3 loop spans 14 amino acids. In DNA, the CDR3 is TGTGCCAGCAGTTACGGAGGGGTTACTTACGAGCAGTACTTC. Translating gives CASSYGGVTYEQYF.

This clonotype has a handful of counts. V is TRBV7-6 and J is TRBJ2-7, with D perhaps being TRBD1 or TRBD2 (5 bases each). V gave up 1 base and J gave up 1 base, with 8 bases separating them. The CDR3 contains 14 residues. CDR1 is SGHVS and CDR2 is FNYEAQ in the germline V gene. CDR3 sequence reads: CASSLGDGSYEQYF. The CDR3 bases are TGTGCCAGCAGCTTAGGGGACGGATCCTACGAGCAGTACTTC.

This sequence joins TRBV28 and TRBJ1-4; the D is unclear. V gave up 3 bases and J gave up 4 bases, with 12 bases separating them. CDR1 and CDR2 from the germline V gene are MDHEN and SYDVKM. The CDR3 runs to 15 residues. This chain's CDR3 is CASSFVGEGNEKLFF. The CDR3, as DNA: TGTGCCAGCAGTTTTGTGGGCGAGGGTAATGAAAAACTGTTTTTT.

The V and J genes are TRBV7-9 and TRBJ2-5; D is perhaps TRBD2 (5 bases). V shed 1 base and J shed 2 bases, with 11 bases lying between them. The CDR3 is 15 residues long. Germline V gives CDR1 SEHNR, CDR2 FQNEAQ (reference sequence). As DNA, the CDR3 is TGTGCCAGCAGCTTAGGGCCTAGGAGGCAAGAGACCCAGTACTTC. Its protein product is CASSLGPRRQETQYF.

In this sample, this clonotype turned up many times. V and J are TRBV11-2 and TRBJ2-1, with 14 positions matching TRBD2. Germline V CDR1 and CDR2: SGHAT, FQNNGV. The J segment lost 9 bases and the V segment lost 7 bases, leaving 8 bases of the junction unmatched. This CDR3 has 15 residues. The CDR3 loop reads CASTLGLAGVSEQFF. The DNA of the CDR3 is TGTGCCAGCACCCTGGGACTAGCGGGAGTAAGTGAGCAGTTCTTC.

This clonotype was counted between two and nine times. The genes are TRBV5-1 and TRBJ1-1, with D possibly being TRBD1 (5 bases). This CDR3 spans 13 amino acids. The V gene's germline CDR1 is SGHRS and CDR2 YFSETQ. The V and J ends lost 0 bases and 8 bases respectively, with 11 bases between them. CDR3 sequence (DNA): TGCGCCAGCAGCTTGGCAGGGTCTCAGGAAGCTTTCTTT. It yields the protein CASSLAGSQEAFF.

The chain combines TRBV19 with TRBJ1-5; no firm D call. This CDR3 is built from 14 residues. Germline CDR1 and CDR2: LNHDA and SQIVND (reference sequence). Trimming pared 1 base from V and 0 bases from J, leaving 4 bases between. The CDR3 sequence: CASSIGDSNQPQHF. The DNA for the CDR3 is TGTGCCAGTAGTATAGGCGATAGCAATCAGCCCCAGCATTTT.

This clonotype turned up a few times. The chain carries TRBV27 and TRBJ2-7; D not certain. This CDR3 is 16 amino acids long. CDR1 is MNHEY and CDR2 is SMNVEV in the germline V gene (reference sequence). V was shortened by 5 bases and J by 0 bases, with 17 bases between the two germline ends. The CDR3 DNA reads as TGTGCCAGCAGTCACACAACCGGACCCGACTCCTACGAGCAGTACTTC. Its translation: CASSHTTGPDSYEQYF.

This clonotype appeared a few times. The rearrangement links TRBV7-6 to TRBJ1-1; no firm D call. Trimming left V 5 bases short and J 0 bases short, with 22 bases between. The CDR3 length is 18 residues. Germline V gene lookup returns CDR1 SGHVS and CDR2 FNYEAQ. The CDR3 is CASSPRGQWGRVNTEAFF. The CDR3 DNA reads TGTGCCAGCAGCCCGCGGGGTCAGTGGGGAAGGGTGAACACTGAAGCTTTCTTT.

This clonotype was counted between two and nine times. V is TRBV4-1 and J is TRBJ2-1; 9 bases fit TRBD2. Germline V CDR1 and CDR2: MGHRA, YSYEKL. The CDR3 has 14 residues. Trimming took 5 bases from V and 6 from J; bases not matched to a gene: 5. The CDR3 DNA sequence: TGCGCCAGCAGCTTGCGGGGGGGCCTCAATGAGCAGTTCTTC. This sequence encodes CASSLRGGLNEQFF.

Here the CDR3 reads CASSVPLAGEQFF. Written as DNA, the CDR3 is TGTGCCAGCAGTGTGCCGCTAGCCGGCGAGCAGTTCTTC. The J gene is TRBJ2-1, the V gene TRBV27; D is perhaps TRBD2 (5 bases). Trimming took off 5 bases at V and 10 bases at J, with 15 bases between the two ends. CDR3 length: 13 amino acids. Germline-derived CDR1 and CDR2 are MNHEY and SMNVEV (reference sequence).

The V and J genes are TRBV7-9 and TRBJ1-2; no reliable D call. CDR3 length equals 12 residues. Trimming removed 4 bases from V and 8 bases from J, with 11 bases in between. Germline CDR1 reads SEHNR; CDR2 reads FQNEAQ (reference sequence). In nucleotides, the CDR3 is TGTGCCAGCAGCTCCACAACTTTGGGCTACACCTTC. Translation gives CASSSTTLGYTF.

The J gene is TRBJ1-1, the V gene TRBV7-6, with TRBD1 matching over 7 bases. Germline values: CDR1 SGHVS, CDR2 FNYEAQ. CDR3 length equals 15 residues. Losses at the gene ends were 4 bases for V and 5 bases for J; bases not matched to a gene: 10. The DNA of the CDR3 is TGTGCCAGCAGCTCCGAGACAGGGTGGAGAACTGAAGCTTTCTTT. Protein product: CASSSETGWRTEAFF.

The gene calls are TRBV27 and TRBJ2-7; D gene unclear. The length of the CDR3 is 11 residues. Trimming removed 3 bases from V and 4 bases from J, with 4 bases in between. Per the germline V gene, CDR1 is MNHEY and CDR2 is SMNVEV (reference sequence). Here the CDR3 reads CASSFYYEQYF. CDR3 coding DNA: TGTGCCAGCAGTTTTTATTACGAGCAGTACTTC.

This clonotype was found a few times. The rearrangement links TRBV27 to TRBJ2-1; 11 bases match TRBD2. The CDR3 has 19 residues. Germline V gene sequence: CDR1 MNHEY, CDR2 SMNVEV (reference sequence). J lost 7 bases, V lost 2 bases, and 16 bases had no gene match. The CDR3 here is CASSLLPSSLAGGGNEQFF. The CDR3 DNA reads TGTGCCAGCAGTTTACTGCCCTCTTCTCTAGCGGGAGGTGGGAATGAGCAGTTCTTC.

This clonotype was picked up a small number of times. The chain uses TRBV7-8 and TRBJ2-2; no reliable D call. The V and J ends lost 0 bases and 8 bases respectively, with 22 bases between them. Germline lookup yields CDR1 SGHVS and CDR2 FQNEAQ. This CDR3 comprises 18 residues. CDR3 amino acids: CASSLARTADRILGELFF. The CDR3, as DNA: TGTGCCAGCAGCTTAGCGAGAACAGCCGATAGGATTCTGGGGGAGCTGTTTTTT. The variable domain in full, with the rest retrieved from reference TRBV7-8 and TRBJ2-2, is GAGVSQSPRYKVAKRGQDVALRCDPISGHVSLFWYQQALGQGPEFLTYFQNEAQLDKSGLPSDRFFAERPEGSVSTLKIQRTQQEDSAVYLCASSLARTADRILGELFFGEGSRLTVL.

The V call is TRBV4-1, the J call TRBJ2-1; D ambiguous. Trimming left V 3 bases short and J 7 bases short, with 10 bases between. This CDR3 is built from 13 residues. The V gene's germline CDR1 is MGHRA and CDR2 YSYEKL. The DNA of the CDR3 is TGCGCCAGCAGCCATGAATTGGTAAATGAGCAGTTCTTC. Protein product: CASSHELVNEQFF.